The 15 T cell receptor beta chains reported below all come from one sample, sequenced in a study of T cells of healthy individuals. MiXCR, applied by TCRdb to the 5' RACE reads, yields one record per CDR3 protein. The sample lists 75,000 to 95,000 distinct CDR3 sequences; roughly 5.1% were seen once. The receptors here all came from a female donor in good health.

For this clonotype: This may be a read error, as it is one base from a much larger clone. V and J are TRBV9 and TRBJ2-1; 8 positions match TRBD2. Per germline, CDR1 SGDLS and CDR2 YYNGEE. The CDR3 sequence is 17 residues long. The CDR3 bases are TGTGTCAGCAGCGCAACCGGGACTAGTGAATCGGGGAATGAGCAGTTCTTC. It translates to CVSSATGTSESGNEQFF.

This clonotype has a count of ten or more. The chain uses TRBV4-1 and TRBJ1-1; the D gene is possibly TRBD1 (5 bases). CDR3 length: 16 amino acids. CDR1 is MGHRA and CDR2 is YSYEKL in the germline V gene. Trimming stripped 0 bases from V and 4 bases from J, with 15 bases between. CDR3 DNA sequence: TGCGCCAGCAGCCAAGATATTGGGGGGGGGTCCACTGAAGCTTTCTTT. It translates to CASSQDIGGGSTEAFF.

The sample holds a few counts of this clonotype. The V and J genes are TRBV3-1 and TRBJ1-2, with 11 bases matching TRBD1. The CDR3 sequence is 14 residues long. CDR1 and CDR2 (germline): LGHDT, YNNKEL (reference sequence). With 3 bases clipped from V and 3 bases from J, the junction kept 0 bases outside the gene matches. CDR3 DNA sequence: TGTGCCAGCAGCCAGGACAGGGGGCACTATGGCTACACCTTC. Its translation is CASSQDRGHYGYTF.

The CDR3 DNA reads as TGTGCCAGCAGCTTAGACGGGGTTGGAAACACCATATATTTT. This translates into CASSLDGVGNTIYF. The chain is built from TRBV7-2 and TRBJ1-3; no reliable D call. This CDR3 has 14 amino acids. V lost 1 base and J 3 bases, leaving 7 bases between the germline ends. The germline V gene has CDR1 SGHTA and CDR2 FQGNSA.

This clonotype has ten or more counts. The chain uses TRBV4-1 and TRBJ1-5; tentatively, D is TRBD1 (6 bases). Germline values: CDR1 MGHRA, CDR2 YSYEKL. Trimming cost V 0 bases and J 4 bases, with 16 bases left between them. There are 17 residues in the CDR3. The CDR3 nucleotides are TGCGCCAGCAGCCAAGATCTGGGAGGGGGTCAGAATCAGCCCCAGCATTTT. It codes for CASSQDLGGGQNQPQHF.

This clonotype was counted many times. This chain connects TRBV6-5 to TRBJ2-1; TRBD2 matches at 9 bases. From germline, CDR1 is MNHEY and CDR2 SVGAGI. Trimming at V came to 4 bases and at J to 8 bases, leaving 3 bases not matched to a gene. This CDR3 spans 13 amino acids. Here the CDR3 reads CASSLGLADEQFF. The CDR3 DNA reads TGTGCCAGCAGTTTGGGACTAGCAGATGAGCAGTTCTTC.

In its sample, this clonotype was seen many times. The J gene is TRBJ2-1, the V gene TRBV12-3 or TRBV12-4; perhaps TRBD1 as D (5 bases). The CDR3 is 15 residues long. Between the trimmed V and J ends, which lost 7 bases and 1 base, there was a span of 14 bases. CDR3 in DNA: TGTGCCAGCATTCTAGGGGCCCCTTCCTACAATGAGCAGTTCTTC. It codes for CASILGAPSYNEQFF.

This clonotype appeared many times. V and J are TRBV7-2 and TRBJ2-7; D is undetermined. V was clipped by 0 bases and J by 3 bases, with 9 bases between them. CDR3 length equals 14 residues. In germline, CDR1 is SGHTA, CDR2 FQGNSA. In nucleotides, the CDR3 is TGTGCCAGCAGCTTAGCCAAGGACCACTACGAGCAGTACTTC. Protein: CASSLAKDHYEQYF.

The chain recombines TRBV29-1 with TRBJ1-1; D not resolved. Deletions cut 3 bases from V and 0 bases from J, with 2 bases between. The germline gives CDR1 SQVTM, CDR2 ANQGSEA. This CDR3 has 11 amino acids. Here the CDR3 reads CSVELNTEAFF. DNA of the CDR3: TGCAGCGTTGAGCTGAACACTGAAGCTTTCTTT. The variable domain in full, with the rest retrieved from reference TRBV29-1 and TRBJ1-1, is SAVISQKPSRDICQRGTSLTIQCQVDSQVTMMFWYRQQPGQSLTLIATANQGSEATYESGFVIDKFPISRPNLTFSTLTVSNMSPEDSSIYLCSVELNTEAFFGQGTRLTVV.

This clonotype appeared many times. The CDR3, as DNA: TGTGCCAGCAGTTCGAAACTAGTGGGGTACAATGAGCAGTTCTTC. It encodes CASSSKLVGYNEQFF. The rearrangement uses TRBV12-3 or TRBV12-4 and TRBJ2-1; tentative D call: TRBD2 (5 bases). The CDR3 is 15 residues long. Trimming stripped 4 bases from V and 4 bases from J, with 14 bases between.

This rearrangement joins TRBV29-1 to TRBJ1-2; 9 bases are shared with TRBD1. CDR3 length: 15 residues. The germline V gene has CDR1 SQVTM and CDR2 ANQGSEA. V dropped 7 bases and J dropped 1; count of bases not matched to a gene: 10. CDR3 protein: CSADTGGLLNYGYTF. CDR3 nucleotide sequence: TGCAGCGCCGATACAGGGGGCTTGCTTAACTATGGCTACACCTTC.

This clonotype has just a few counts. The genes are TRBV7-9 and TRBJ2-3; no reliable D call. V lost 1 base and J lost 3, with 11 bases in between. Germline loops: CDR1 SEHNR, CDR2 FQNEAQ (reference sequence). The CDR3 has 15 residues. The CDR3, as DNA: TGTGCCAGCAGCTTAGAAAGTAGAATTACAGATACGCAGTATTTT. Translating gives CASSLESRITDTQYF.

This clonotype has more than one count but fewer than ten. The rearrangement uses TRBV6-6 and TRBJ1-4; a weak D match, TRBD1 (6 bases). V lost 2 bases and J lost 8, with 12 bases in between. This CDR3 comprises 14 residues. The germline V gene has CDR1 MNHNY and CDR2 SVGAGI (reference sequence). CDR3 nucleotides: TGTGCCAGCAGTTACGCACAGGGAGTCGAAAAACTGTTTTTT. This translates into CASSYAQGVEKLFF.

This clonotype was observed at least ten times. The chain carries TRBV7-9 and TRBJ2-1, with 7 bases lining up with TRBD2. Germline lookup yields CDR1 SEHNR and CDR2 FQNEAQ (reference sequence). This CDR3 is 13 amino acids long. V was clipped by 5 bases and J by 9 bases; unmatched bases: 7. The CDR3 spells CASSPRWGGEQFF. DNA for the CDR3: TGTGCCAGCAGCCCCAGGTGGGGGGGTGAGCAGTTCTTC.

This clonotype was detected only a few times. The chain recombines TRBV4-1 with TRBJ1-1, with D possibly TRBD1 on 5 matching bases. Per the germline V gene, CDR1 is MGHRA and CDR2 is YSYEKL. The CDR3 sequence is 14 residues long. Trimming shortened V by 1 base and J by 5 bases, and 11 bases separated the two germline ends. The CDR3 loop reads CASSQVTKGTEAFF. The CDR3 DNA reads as TGCGCCAGCAGCCAAGTTACGAAGGGGACTGAAGCTTTCTTT.